The clone carrying this T cell receptor (beta chain) was seen once. What it recognizes is unknown. The source of the sample is a study of CD4 T cell repertoires in COVID-19. In the study overall: CFSE-low cells expanded roughly 11 days with IL-2, then restimulated with other coronavirus spikes.

J lost 8 bases, V lost 0 bases, and 2 bases had no gene match. The CDR3 length is 15 residues. Germline CDR1 reads MGHDK; CDR2 reads SYGVNS. TCRdb keeps only in-frame clones here, not all; method: immunoSEQ multiplex PCR. Here the sample spans under 30,000 clones, over 85% being singletons. Sequencing was done directly on freshly isolated, uncultured memory T cells. Points from the study as a whole: Some SARS-CoV-2 clonotypes, between about 7 and 27%, recurred in SARS-CoV and/or HKU1 cultures. Several top expanded SARS-CoV-2-reactive clonotypes were shared by two or three memory subsets.

Here the sequenced sample was circulating follicular helper CD4+ T cells (cTfh) from blood, taken before the COVID-19 pandemic. The TCR originated in a human donor who had COVID-19. V is TRBV25-1 and J is TRBJ2-6; 9 positions match TRBD1. The CDR3 DNA sequence: TGTGCCAGCAGTGAATACGGGACAGGGCCCAACGTCCTGACTTTC. The encoded protein is CASSEYGTGPNVLTF.